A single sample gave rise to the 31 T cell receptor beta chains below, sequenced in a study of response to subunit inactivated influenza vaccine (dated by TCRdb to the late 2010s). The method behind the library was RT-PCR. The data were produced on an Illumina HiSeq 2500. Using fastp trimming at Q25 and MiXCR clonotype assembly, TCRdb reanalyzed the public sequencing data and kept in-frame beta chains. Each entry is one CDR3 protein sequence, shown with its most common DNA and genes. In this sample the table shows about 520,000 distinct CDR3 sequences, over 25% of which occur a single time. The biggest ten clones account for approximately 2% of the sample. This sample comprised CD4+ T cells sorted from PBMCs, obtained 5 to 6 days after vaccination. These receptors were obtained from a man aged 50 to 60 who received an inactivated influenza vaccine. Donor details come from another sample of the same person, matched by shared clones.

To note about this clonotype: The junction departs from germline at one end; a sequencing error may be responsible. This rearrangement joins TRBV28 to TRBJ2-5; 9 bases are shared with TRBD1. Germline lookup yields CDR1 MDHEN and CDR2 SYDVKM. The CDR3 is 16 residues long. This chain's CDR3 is CASRLYGQGRGETQYF. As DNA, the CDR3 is TGTGCCAGCAGGTTATACGGACAGGGGCGGGGAGAGACCCAGTACTTC.

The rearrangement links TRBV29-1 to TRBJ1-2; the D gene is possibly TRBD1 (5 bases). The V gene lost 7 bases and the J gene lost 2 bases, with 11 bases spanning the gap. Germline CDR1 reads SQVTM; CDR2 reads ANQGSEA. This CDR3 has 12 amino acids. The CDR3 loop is CSAWGRNYGYTF. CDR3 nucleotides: TGCAGCGCTTGGGGACGGAACTATGGCTACACCTTC.

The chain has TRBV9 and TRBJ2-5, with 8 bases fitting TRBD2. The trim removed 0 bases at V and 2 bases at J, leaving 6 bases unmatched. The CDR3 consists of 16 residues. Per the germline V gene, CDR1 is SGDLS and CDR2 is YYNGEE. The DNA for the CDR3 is TGTGCCAGCAGCGTAGCCTCCAGCGGGGGACAAGAGACCCAGTACTTC. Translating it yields CASSVASSGGQETQYF.

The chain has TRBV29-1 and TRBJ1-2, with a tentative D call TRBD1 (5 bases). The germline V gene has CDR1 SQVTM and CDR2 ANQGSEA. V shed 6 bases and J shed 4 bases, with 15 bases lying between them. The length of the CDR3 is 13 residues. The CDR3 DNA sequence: TGCAGCGTACTCCTCCGTGGGGGCTATGGCTACACCTTC. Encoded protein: CSVLLRGGYGYTF. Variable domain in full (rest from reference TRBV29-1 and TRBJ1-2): SAVISQKPSRDICQRGTSLTIQCQVDSQVTMMFWYRQQPGQSLTLIATANQGSEATYESGFVIDKFPISRPNLTFSTLTVSNMSPEDSSIYLCSVLLRGGYGYTFGSGTRLTVV.

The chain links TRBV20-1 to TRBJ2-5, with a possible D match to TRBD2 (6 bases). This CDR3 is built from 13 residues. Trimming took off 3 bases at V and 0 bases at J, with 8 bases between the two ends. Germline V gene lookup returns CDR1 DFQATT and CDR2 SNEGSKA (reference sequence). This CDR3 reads CSASRTNQETQYF. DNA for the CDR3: TGCAGTGCTAGCAGGACTAACCAAGAGACCCAGTACTTC.

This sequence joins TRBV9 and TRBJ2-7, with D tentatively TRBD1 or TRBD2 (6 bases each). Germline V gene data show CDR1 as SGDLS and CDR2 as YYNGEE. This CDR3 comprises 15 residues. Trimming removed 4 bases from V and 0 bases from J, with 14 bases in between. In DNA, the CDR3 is TGTGCCAGCAGCCCGGGGGCTTGGGACTCCTACGAGCAGTACTTC. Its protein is CASSPGAWDSYEQYF.

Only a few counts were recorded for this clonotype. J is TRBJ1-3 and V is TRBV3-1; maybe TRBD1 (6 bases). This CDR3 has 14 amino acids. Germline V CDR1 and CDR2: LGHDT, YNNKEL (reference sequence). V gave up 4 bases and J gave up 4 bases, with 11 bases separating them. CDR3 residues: CASSRTVVGNTIYF. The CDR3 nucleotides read TGTGCCAGCAGCCGGACAGTAGTCGGAAACACCATATATTTT.

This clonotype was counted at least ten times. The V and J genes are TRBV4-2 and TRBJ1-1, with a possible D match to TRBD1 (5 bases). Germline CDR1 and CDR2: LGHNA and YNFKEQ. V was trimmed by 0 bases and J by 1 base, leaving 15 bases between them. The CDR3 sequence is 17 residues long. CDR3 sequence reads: CASSQESGTSANTEAFF. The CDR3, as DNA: TGTGCCAGCAGCCAAGAATCCGGGACGAGTGCGAACACTGAAGCTTTCTTT.

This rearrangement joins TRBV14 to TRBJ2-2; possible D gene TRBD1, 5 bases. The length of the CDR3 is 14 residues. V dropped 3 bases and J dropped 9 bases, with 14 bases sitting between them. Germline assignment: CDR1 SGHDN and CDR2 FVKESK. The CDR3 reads CASSQNSLGRELFF. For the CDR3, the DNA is TGTGCCAGCAGCCAGAATTCCCTGGGGCGGGAGCTGTTTTTT.

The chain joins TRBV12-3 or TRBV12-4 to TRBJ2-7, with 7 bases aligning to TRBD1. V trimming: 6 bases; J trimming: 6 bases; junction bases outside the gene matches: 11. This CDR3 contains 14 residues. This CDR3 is CASSRRQGLFEQYF. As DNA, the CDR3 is TGTGCCAGCAGCCGTCGACAGGGTTTGTTCGAGCAGTACTTC.

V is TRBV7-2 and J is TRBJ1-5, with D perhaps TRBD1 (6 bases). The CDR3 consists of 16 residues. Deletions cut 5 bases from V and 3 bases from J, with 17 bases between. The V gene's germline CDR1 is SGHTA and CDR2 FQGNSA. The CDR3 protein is CASSTGGRGFNQPQHF. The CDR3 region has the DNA TGTGCCAGCAGCACCGGTGGCAGGGGTTTCAATCAGCCCCAGCATTTT.

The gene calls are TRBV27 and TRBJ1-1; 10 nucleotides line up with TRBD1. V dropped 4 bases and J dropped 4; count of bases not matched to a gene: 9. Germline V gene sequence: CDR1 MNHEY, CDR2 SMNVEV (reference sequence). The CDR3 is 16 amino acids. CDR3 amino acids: CASSSRMTGGGTEAFF. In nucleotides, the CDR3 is TGTGCCAGCAGTTCCCGAATGACAGGGGGCGGCACTGAAGCTTTCTTT.

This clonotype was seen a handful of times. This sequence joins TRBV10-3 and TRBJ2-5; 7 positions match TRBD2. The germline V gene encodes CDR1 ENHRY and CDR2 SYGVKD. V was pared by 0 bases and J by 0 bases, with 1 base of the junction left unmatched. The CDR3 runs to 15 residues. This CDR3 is CAISESGRDQETQYF. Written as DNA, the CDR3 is TGTGCCATCAGTGAGTCAGGGAGGGACCAAGAGACCCAGTACTTC.

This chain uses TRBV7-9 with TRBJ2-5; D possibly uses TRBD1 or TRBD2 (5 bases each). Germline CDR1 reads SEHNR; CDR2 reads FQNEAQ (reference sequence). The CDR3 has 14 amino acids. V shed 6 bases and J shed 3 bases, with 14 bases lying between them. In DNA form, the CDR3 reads TGTGCCAGCAGTACCGCGTTGGGGGAAGAGACCCAGTACTTC. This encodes CASSTALGEETQYF.

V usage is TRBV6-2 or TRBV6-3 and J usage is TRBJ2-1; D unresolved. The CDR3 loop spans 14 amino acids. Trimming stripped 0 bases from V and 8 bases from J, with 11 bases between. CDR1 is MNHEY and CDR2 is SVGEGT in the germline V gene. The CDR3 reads CASSYSQSYHEQFF. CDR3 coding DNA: TGTGCCAGCAGTTACTCACAGAGTTACCATGAGCAGTTCTTC.

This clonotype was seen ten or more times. The CDR3, as DNA: TGCAGTGCTAGACCCGACGTACACACTGAAGCTTTCTTT. Translated, it gives CSARPDVHTEAFF. The rearrangement links TRBV20-1 to TRBJ1-1; D remains unclear. Per the germline V gene, CDR1 is DFQATT and CDR2 is SNEGSKA (reference sequence). The germline V and J ends were trimmed by 2 bases and 3 bases, with 10 bases remaining between them. The length of the CDR3 is 13 residues.

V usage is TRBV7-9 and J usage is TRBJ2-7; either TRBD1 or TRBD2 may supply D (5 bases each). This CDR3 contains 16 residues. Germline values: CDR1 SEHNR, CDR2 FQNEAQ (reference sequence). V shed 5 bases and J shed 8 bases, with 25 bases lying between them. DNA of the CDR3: TGTGCCAGCAGCCCAAATGGGACGAACCTTCGGTGGAAGCAGTACTTC. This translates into CASSPNGTNLRWKQYF. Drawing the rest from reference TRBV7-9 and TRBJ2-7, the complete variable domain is DTGVSQNPRHKITKRGQNVTFRCDPISEHNRLYWYRQTLGQGPEFLTYFQNEAQLEKSRLLSDRFSAERPKGSFSTLEIQRTEQGDSAMYLCASSPNGTNLRWKQYFGPGTRLTVT.

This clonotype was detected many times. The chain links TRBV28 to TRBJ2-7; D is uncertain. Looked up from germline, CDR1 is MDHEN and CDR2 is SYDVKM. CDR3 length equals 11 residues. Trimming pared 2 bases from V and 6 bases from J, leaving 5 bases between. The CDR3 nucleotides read TGTGCCAGCAGTTTACAGCTCGAGCAGTACTTC. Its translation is CASSLQLEQYF.

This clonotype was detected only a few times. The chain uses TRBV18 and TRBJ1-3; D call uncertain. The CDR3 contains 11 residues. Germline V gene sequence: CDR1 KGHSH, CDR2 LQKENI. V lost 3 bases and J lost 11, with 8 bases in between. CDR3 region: CASSPDFAIYF. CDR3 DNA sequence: TGTGCCAGCTCACCGGACTTCGCCATATATTTT.

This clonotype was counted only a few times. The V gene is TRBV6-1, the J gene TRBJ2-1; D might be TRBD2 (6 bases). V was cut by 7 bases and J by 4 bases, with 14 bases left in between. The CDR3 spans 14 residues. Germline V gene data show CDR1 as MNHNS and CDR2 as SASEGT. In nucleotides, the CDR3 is TGTGCCAGCACCAAGTCGGGGGTGTACAATGAGCAGTTCTTC. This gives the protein CASTKSGVYNEQFF.

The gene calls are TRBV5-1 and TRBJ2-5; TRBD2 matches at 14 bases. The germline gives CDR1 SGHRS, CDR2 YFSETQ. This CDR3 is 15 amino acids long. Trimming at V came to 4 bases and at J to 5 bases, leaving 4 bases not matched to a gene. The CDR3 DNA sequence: TGCGCCAGCAGCCGGACTAGCGGGGGGTATGAGACCCAGTACTTC. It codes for CASSRTSGGYETQYF.

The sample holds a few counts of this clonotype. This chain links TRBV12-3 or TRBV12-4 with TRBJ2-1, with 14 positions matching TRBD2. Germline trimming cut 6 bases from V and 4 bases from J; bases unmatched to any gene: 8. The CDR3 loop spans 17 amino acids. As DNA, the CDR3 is TGTGCCAGCAGGGGACTAGCGGGAGTATTGTTTTACAATGAGCAGTTCTTC. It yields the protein CASRGLAGVLFYNEQFF.

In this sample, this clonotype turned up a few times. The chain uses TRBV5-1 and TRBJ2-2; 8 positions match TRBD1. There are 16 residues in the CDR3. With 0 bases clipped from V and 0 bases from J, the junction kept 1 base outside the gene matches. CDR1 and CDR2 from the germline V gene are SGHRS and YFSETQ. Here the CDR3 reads CASSLDRGSNTGELFF. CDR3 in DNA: TGCGCCAGCAGCTTGGACAGGGGGTCGAACACCGGGGAGCTGTTTTTT.

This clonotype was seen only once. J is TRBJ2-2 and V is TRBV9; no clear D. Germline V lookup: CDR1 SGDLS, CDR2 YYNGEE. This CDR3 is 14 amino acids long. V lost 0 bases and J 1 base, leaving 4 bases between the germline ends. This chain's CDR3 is CASSVDVNTGELFF. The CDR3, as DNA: TGTGCCAGCAGCGTAGATGTGAACACCGGGGAGCTGTTTTTT. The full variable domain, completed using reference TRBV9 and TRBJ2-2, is DSGVTQTPKHLITATGQRVTLRCSPRSGDLSVYWYQQSLDQGLQFLIQYYNGEERAKGNILERFSAQQFPDLHSELNLSSLELGDSALYFCASSVDVNTGELFFGEGSRLTVL.

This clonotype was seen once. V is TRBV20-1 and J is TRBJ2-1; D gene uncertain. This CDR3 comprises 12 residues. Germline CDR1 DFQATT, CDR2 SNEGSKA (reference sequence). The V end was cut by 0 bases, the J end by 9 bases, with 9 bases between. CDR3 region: CSARDHLGEQFF. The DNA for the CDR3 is TGCAGTGCTAGAGATCACCTTGGTGAGCAGTTCTTC.

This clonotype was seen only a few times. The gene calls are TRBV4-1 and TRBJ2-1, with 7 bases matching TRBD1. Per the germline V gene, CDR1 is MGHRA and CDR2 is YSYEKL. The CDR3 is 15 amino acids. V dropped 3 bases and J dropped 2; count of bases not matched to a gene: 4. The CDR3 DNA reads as TGCGCCAGCAGCCATCTCAGGGGGACCTACAATGAGCAGTTCTTC. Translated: CASSHLRGTYNEQFF.

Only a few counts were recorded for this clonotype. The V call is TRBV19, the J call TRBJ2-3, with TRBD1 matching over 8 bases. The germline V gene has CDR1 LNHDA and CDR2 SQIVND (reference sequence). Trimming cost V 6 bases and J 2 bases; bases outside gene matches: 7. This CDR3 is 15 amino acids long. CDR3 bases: TGTGCCAGTAGCCTAATGGGACAGGTCACAGATACGCAGTATTTT. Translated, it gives CASSLMGQVTDTQYF. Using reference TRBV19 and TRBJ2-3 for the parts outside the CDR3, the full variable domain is DGGITQSPKYLFRKEGQNVTLSCEQNLNHDAMYWYRQDPGQGLRLIYYSQIVNDFQKGDIAEGYSVSREKKESFPLTVTSAQKNPTAFYLCASSLMGQVTDTQYFGPGTRLTVL.

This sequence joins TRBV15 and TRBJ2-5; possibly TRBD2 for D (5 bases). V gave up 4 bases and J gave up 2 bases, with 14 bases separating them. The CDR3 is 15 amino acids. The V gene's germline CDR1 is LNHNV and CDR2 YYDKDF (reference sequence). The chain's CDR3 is CATSNYYSAQETQYF. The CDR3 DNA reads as TGTGCCACCAGCAACTACTATAGCGCTCAAGAGACCCAGTACTTC.

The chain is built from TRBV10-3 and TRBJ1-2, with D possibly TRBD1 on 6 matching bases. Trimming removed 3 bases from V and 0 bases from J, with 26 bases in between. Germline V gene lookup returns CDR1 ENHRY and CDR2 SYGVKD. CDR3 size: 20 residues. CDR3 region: CAISDPGQRINRSTNYGYTF. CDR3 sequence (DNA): TGTGCCATCAGTGATCCAGGACAGAGGATTAATAGAAGCACTAACTATGGCTACACCTTC.

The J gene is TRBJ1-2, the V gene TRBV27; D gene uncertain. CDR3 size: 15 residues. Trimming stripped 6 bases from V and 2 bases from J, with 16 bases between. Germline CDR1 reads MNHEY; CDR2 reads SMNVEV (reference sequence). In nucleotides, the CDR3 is TGTGCCAGCAGCCCGGAGGGTAGAGGCAACTATGGCTACACCTTC. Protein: CASSPEGRGNYGYTF.

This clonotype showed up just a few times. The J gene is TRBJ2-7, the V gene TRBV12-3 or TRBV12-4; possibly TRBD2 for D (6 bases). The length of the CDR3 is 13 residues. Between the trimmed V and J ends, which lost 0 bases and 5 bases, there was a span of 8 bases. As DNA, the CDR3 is TGTGCCAGCAGTTTAGCGGGGGAGGACGAGCAGTACTTC. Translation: CASSLAGEDEQYF.